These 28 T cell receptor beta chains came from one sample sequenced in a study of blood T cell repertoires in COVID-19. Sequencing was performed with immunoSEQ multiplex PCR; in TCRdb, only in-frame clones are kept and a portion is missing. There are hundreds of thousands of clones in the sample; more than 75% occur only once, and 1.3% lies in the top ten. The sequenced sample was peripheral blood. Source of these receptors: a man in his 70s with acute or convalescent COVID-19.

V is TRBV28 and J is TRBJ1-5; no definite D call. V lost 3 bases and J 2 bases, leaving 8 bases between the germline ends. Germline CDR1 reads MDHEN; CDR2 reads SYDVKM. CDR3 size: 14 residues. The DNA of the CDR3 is TGTGCCAGCAGTTTTACGGTGCGCAATCAGCCCCAGCATTTT. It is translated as CASSFTVRNQPQHF.

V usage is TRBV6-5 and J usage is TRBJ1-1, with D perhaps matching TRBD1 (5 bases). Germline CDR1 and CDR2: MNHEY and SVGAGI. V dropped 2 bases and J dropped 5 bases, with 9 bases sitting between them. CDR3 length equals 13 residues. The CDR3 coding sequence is TGTGCCAGCAGTTACAACCGACAGACTGAAGCTTTCTTT. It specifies CASSYNRQTEAFF.

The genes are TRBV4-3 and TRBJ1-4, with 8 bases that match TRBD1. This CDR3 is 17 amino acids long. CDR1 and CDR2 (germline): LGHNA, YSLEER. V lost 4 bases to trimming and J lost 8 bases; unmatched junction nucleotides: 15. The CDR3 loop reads CASSPSAQGAVREKLFF. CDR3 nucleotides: TGCGCCAGCAGCCCTTCCGCCCAGGGGGCGGTGAGGGAAAAACTGTTTTTT.

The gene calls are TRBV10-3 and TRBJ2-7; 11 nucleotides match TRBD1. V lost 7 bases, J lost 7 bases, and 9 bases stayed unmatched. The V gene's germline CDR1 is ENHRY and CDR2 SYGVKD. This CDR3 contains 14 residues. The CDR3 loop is CAIMPGQGDREQYF. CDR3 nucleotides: TGTGCCATCATGCCGGGACAGGGGGATCGGGAGCAGTACTTC.

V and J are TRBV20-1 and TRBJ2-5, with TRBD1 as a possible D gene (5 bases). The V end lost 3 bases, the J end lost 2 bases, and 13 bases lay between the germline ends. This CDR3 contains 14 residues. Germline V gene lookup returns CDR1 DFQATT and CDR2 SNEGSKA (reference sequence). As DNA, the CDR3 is TGCAGTGCTAGTGGCCAGGGTCGGCAAGAGACCCAGTACTTC. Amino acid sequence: CSASGQGRQETQYF.

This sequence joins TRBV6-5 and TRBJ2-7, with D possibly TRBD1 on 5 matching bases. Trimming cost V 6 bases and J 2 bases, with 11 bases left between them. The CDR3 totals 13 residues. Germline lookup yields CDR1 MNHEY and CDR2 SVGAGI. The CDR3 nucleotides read TGTGCCAGCAGCCTGTCGACAGCCTACGAGCAGTACTTC. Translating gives CASSLSTAYEQYF.

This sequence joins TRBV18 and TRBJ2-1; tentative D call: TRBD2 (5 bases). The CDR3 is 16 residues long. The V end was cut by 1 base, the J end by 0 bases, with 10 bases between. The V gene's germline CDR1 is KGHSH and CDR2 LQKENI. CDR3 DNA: TGTGCCAGCTCACCACTCCGGGATATCTCCTACAATGAGCAGTTCTTC. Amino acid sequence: CASSPLRDISYNEQFF.

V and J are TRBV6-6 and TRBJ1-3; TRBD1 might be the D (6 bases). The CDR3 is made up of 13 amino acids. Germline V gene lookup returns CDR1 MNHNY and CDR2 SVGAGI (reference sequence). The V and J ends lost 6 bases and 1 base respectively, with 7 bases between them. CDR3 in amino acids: CASSRGSGNTIYF. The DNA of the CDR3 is TGTGCCAGCAGCAGGGGTTCTGGAAACACCATATATTTT.

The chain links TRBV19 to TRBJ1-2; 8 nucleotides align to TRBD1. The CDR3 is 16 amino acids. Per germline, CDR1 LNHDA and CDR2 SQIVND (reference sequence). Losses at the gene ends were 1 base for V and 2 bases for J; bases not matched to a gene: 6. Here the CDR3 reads CASSIVLRQGNYGYTF. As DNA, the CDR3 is TGTGCCAGTAGTATAGTTTTGCGACAGGGGAACTATGGCTACACCTTC.

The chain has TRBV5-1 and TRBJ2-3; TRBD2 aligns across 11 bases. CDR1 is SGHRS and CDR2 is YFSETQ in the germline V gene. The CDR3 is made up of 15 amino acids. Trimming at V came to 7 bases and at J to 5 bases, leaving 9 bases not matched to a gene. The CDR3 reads CASGEGTSGQDTQYF. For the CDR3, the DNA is TGCGCCAGCGGCGAAGGGACTAGCGGACAAGATACGCAGTATTTT.

The CDR3 nucleotides are TGTGCCAGCACTAGGGAGGGGGGCACAGATACGCAGTATTTT. As protein: CASTREGGTDTQYF. V and J are TRBV6-5 and TRBJ2-3; D is possibly TRBD2 (7 bases). V shed 7 bases and J shed 1 base, with 12 bases lying between them. The CDR3 has 14 amino acids. CDR1 is MNHEY and CDR2 is SVGAGI in the germline V gene.

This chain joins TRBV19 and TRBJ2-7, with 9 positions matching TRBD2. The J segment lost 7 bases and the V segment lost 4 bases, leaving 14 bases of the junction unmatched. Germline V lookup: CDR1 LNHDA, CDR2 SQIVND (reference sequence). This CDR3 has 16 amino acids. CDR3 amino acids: CASSSAPGGRAEEQYF. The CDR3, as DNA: TGTGCCAGTAGTAGTGCCCCGGGCGGGAGGGCCGAGGAGCAGTACTTC. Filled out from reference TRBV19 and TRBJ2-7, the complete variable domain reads DGGITQSPKYLFRKEGQNVTLSCEQNLNHDAMYWYRQDPGQGLRLIYYSQIVNDFQKGDIAEGYSVSREKKESFPLTVTSAQKNPTAFYLCASSSAPGGRAEEQYFGPGTRLTVT.

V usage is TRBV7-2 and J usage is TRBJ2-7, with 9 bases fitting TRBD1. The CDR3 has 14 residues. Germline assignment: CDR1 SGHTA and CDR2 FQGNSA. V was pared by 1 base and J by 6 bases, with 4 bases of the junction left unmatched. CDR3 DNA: TGTGCCAGCAGCTTAGGACAGGGGGAGGGCGAGCAGTACTTC. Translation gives CASSLGQGEGEQYF.

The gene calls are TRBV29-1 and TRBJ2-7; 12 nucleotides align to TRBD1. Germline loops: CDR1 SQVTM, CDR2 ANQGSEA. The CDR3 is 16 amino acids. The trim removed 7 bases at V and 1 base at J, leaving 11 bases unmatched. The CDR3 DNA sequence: TGCAGCGCCGGAAGGGACAGGGGGCATCAATCCTACGAGCAGTACTTC. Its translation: CSAGRDRGHQSYEQYF.

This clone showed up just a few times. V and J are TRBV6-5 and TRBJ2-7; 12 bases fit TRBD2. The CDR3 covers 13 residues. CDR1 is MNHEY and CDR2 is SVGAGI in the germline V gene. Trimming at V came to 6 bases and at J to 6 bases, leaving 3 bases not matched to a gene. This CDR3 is CASRLAGGSEQYF. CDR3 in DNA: TGTGCCAGCAGGCTAGCGGGGGGGAGCGAGCAGTACTTC.

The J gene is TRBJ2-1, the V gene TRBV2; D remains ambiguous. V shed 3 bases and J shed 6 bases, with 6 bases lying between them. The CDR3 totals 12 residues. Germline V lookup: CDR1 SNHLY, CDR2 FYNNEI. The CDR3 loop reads CASSDLLNEQFF. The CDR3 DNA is TGTGCCAGCAGTGATCTCCTCAATGAGCAGTTCTTC. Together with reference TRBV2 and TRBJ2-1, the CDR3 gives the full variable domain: EPEVTQTPSHQVTQMGQEVILRCVPISNHLYFYWYRQILGQKVEFLVSFYNNEISEKSEIFDDQFSVERPDGSNFTLKIRSTKLEDSAMYFCASSDLLNEQFFGPGTRLTVL.

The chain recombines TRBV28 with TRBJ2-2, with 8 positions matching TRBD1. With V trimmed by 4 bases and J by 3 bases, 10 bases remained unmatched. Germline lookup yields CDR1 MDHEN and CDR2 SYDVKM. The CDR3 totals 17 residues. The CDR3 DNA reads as TGTGCCAGCAGTTGGGCAGGGGGCGTTTCCGACACCGGGGAGCTGTTTTTT. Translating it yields CASSWAGGVSDTGELFF.

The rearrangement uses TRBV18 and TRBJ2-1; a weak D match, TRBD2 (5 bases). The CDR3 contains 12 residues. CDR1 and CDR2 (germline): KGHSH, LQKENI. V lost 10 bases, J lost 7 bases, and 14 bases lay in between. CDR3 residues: CATAIRGNEQFF. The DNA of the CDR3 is TGTGCCACCGCAATCCGGGGAAATGAGCAGTTCTTC.

For the CDR3, the DNA is TGTGCCAGCTCACGCCCGGGGGGAAGTGAAGCTTTCTTT. Translated, it gives CASSRPGGSEAFF. This chain connects TRBV18 to TRBJ1-1; D might be TRBD1 (5 bases). The V end was cut by 4 bases, the J end by 7 bases, with 13 bases between. The length of the CDR3 is 13 residues. Germline CDR1 KGHSH, CDR2 LQKENI.

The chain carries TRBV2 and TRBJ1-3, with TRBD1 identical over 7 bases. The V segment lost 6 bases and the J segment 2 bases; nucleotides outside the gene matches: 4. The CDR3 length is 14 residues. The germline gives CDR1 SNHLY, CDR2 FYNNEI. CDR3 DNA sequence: TGTGCCAGCAGCGCCGACAGGGCTGGAAACACCATATATTTT. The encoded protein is CASSADRAGNTIYF. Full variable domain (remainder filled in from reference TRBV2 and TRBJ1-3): EPEVTQTPSHQVTQMGQEVILRCVPISNHLYFYWYRQILGQKVEFLVSFYNNEISEKSEIFDDQFSVERPDGSNFTLKIRSTKLEDSAMYFCASSADRAGNTIYFGEGSWLTVV.

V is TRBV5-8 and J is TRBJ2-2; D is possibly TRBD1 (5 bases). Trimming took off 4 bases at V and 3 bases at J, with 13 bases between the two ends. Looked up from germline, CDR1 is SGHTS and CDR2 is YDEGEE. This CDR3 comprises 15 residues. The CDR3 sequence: CASSEALRDTGELFF. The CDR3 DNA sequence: TGTGCCAGCAGCGAGGCCCTCAGGGACACCGGGGAGCTGTTTTTT. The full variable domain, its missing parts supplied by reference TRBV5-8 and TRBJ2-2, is EAGVTQSPTHLIKTRGQQATLRCSPISGHTSVYWYQQALGLGLQFLLWYDEGEERNRGNFPPRFSGRQFPNYSSELNVNALELEDSALYLCASSEALRDTGELFFGEGSRLTVL.

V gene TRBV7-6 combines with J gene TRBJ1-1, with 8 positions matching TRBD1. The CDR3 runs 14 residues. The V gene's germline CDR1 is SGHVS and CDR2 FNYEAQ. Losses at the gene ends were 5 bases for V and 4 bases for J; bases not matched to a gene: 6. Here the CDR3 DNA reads TGTGCCAGCAGCCCCGTTACAGGGGGCACTGAAGCTTTCTTT. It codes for CASSPVTGGTEAFF.

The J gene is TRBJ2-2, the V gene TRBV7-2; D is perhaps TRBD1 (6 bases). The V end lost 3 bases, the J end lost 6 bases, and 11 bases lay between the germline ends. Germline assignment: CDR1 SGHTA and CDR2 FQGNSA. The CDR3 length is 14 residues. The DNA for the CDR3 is TGTGCCAGCAGCTTCTCGCCAGGGGCCGGGGAGCTGTTTTTT. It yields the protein CASSFSPGAGELFF.

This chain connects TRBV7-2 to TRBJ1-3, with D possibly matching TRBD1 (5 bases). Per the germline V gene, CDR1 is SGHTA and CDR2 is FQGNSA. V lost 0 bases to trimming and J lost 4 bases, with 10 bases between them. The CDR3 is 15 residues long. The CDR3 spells CASSLAAGIGNTIYF. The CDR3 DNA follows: TGTGCCAGCAGCTTAGCGGCAGGGATCGGAAACACCATATATTTT.

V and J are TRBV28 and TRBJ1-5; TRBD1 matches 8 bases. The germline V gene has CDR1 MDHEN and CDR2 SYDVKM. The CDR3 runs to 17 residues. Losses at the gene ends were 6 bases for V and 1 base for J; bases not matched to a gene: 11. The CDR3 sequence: CASSNLGQGRSNQPQHF. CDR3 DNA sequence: TGTGCCAGCAGCAATCTAGGACAGGGTAGGAGCAATCAGCCCCAGCATTTT.

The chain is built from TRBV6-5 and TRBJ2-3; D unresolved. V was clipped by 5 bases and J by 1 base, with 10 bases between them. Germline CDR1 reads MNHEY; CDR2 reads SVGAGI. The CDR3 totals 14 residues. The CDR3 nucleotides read TGTGCCAGCAGTCGAAGCGTGGGCACAGATACGCAGTATTTT. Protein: CASSRSVGTDTQYF.

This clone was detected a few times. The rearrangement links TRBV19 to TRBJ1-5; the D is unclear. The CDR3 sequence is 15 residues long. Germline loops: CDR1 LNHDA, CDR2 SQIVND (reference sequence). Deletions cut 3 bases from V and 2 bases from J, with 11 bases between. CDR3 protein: CASSIGLSGNQPQHF. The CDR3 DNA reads TGTGCCAGTAGTATTGGACTTAGTGGCAATCAGCCCCAGCATTTT.

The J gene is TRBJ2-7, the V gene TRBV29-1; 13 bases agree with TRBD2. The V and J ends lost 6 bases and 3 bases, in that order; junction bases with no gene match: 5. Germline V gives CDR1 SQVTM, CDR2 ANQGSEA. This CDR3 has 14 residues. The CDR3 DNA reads TGCAGCGTCTGGACTAGCGGGAGTGTCTACGAGCAGTACTTC. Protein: CSVWTSGSVYEQYF.